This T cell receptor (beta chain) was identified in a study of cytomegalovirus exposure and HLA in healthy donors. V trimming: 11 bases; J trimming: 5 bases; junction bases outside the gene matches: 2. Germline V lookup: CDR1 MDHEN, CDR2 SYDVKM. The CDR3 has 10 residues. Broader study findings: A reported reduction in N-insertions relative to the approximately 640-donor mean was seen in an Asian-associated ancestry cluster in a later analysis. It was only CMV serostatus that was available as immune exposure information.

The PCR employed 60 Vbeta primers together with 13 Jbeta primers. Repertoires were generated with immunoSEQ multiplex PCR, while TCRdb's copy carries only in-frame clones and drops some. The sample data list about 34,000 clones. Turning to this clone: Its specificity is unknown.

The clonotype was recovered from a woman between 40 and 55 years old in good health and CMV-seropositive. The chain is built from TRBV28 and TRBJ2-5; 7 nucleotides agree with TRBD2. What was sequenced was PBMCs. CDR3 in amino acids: CASRGETQYF. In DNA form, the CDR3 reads TGTGCCTCGCGGGGGGAGACCCAGTACTTC.